This record looks at one T cell receptor (beta chain) sequence and its context. As yet, its antigen is unknown. Per the germline V gene, CDR1 is SGHAT and CDR2 is FQNNGV. The CDR3 totals 16 residues. Between the trimmed V and J ends, which lost 3 bases and 0 bases, there was a span of 13 bases. The time point: blood 4 weeks post-SBRT, at nephrectomy. The treatment: 15 Gy SBRT to primary tumor, nephrectomy 4 weeks later. The sample belongs to a study of radiation and T cells in renal cell carcinoma. General study findings and limits: In blood, top tumor clones expanded by 2 weeks, shrinking by 4.

Profiling relied on immunoSEQ multiplex PCR, and the TCRdb table lists in-frame clones only, not all of them. The data show 50,000 to 65,000 clones, approximately 80% seen once. The chain recombines TRBV11-2 with TRBJ2-3; maybe TRBD2 (6 bases). The TCR was taken from a man aged 55 to 69 with renal cell carcinoma. The starting material was blood, obtained from a patient whose treatment included radiotherapy and nephrectomy. In DNA, the CDR3 is TGTGCCAGCAGCTTGAACATAGCGGAGAGCACAGATACGCAGTATTTT. Translating gives CASSLNIAESTDTQYF.